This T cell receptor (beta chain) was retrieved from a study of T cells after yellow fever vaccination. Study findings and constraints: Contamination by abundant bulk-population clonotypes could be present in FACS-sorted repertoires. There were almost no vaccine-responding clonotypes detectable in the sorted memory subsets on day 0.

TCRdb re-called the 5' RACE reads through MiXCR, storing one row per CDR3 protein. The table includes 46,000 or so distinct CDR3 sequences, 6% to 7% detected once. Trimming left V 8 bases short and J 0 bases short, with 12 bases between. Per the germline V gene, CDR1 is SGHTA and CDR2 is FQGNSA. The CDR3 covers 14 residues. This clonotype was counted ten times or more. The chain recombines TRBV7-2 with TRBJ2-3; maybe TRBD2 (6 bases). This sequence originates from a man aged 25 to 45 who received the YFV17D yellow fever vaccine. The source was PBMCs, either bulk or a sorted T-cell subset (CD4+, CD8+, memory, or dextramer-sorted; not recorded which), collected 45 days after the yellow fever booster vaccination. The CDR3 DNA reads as TGTGCCAGCTCGGTCAGCGGGAGCACAGATACGCAGTATTTT. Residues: CASSVSGSTDTQYF.